The T cell receptor beta chain under discussion was sequenced for a study of liver allograft versus peripheral blood T cells. Background on the study: Recipients' peripheral blood supplied the T cell receptor repertoires against which those in transplanted livers were compared. Study-level findings and limits: Intragraft T cell receptor repertoires of liver allografts were reported to differ from peripheral blood repertoires.

TCRdb independently ran MiXCR on the reads; one entry per CDR3 protein. The sample carries over 7,500 distinct CDR3 sequences, roughly 20% recorded once. Trimming took 4 bases from V and 2 from J, leaving 9 bases between them. The CDR3 loop spans 12 amino acids. Germline V gene sequence: CDR1 SQVTM, CDR2 ANQGSEA. Sample share makes this clonotype medium-sized. The antigen is undetermined. This rearrangement joins TRBV29-1 to TRBJ2-7, with D unclear. This sequence was found in a human patient who had a liver transplant. The graft donor may be the source of some T cells. CDR3 DNA: TGCAGCGTTGCTGCGACCACCTACGAGCAGTACTTC. Its translation is CSVAATTYEQYF.